The clone carrying this T cell receptor beta chain is medium-sized in the sample. This sample is part of a study of patients and donors after allogeneic stem cell transplantation. TCRdb re-called the RT-PCR reads through MiXCR, storing one row per CDR3 protein. The sample gives about 31,000 distinct CDR3 sequences, under 7.5% of which show up once; around a third is in the top ten. Germline loops: CDR1 LGHNA, CDR2 YSLEER. V was shortened by 3 bases and J by 1 base, with 15 bases between the two germline ends. The length of the CDR3 is 16 residues. The sequenced sample was blood, either unsorted or a sorted T cell fraction (not recorded which). This TCR came from a human donor who was either an allogeneic HSCT recipient or a stem cell or donor lymphocyte infusion donor (not recorded which). It is not recorded whose cells these are; they may come from a transplant donor. The rearrangement links TRBV4-3 to TRBJ1-1; TRBD1 might be the D (6 bases). CDR3 sequence (DNA): TGCGCCAGCAGCCAGACGACCGGGACAAGGAACACTGAAGCTTTCTTT. This sequence encodes CASSQTTGTRNTEAFF.